This TCR beta chain was profiled in a study of glioma-infiltrating T cells. Study-wide context: Presurgical dexamethasone in glioma patients lasted six or fewer days.

For this clonotype: Its specificity is unknown.

Study findings and constraints: Patients with low tissue-blood divergence carried a signature set of shared blood CDR3 motifs. CDR3 overlap between tissue and blood was very small.

Amplification of TCR alpha and beta CDR3 regions from RNA used iRepertoire nested multiplex PCR. One entry per CDR3 protein results from TCRdb running MiXCR on the multiplex PCR reads. The data hold more than 300,000 distinct CDR3 sequences, with less than 50% observed a single time. Trimming pared 3 bases from V and 4 bases from J, leaving 11 bases between. This CDR3 contains 14 residues. Germline lookup yields CDR1 SEHNR and CDR2 FQNEAQ (reference sequence). Material for sequencing was glioma tissue, nonneoplastic brain tissue, or PBMCs (not recorded which). The chain combines TRBV7-9 with TRBJ2-3; D might be TRBD2 (5 bases). The TCR comes from a human donor with low-grade glioma or glioblastoma, undergoing nonglioma brain surgery, or in good health (not recorded which). The CDR3 DNA is TGTGCCAGCAGCTTCCACGGGAACCCAGATACGCAGTATTTT. As protein: CASSFHGNPDTQYF.